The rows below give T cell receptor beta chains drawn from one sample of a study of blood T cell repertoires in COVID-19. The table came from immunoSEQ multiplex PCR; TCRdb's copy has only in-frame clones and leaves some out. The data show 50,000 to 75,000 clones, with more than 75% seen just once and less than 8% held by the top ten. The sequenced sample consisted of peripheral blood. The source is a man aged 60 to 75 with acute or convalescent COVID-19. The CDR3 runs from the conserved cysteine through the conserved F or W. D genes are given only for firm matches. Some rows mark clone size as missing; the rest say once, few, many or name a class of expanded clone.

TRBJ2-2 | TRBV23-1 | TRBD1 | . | CASSPYPGTDPNTGELFF | TGCGCCAGCAGTCCATATCCTGGGACAGACCCGAACACCGGGGAGCTGTTTTTT
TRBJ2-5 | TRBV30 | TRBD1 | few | CAWSVTGVVETQYF | TGTGCCTGGAGTGTAACAGGGGTGGTGGAGACCCAGTACTTC
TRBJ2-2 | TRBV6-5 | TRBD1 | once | CASTDRGYNTGELFF | TGTGCCAGCACAGACAGGGGGTACAACACCGGGGAGCTGTTTTTT
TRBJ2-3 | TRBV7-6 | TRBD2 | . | CASSFSGGGTDTQYF | TGTGCCAGCAGCTTTAGCGGGGGTGGCACAGATACGCAGTATTTT
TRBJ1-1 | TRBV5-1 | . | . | CASSPPGGPEAFF | TGCGCCAGCAGCCCCCCTGGGGGCCCTGAAGCTTTCTTT
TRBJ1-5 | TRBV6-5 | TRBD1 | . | CASSPTGETQHF | TGTGCCAGCAGCCCCACAGGGGAGACCCAGCATTTT
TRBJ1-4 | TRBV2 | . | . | CASSEAASGTLFF | TGTGCCAGCAGTGAAGCGGCTTCGGGTACCCTGTTTTTT
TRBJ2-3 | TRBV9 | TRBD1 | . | CASSVESGQGTDTQYF | TGTGCCAGCAGCGTAGAATCGGGACAGGGCACAGATACGCAGTATTTT
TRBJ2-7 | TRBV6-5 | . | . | CASSYSHTGSYEQYF | TGTGCCAGCAGTTACTCACATACAGGGAGCTACGAGCAGTACTTC
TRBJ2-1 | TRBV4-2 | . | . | CASSQVGNQRSSYNEQFF | TGTGCCAGCAGCCAAGTGGGAAACCAGCGGAGCTCCTACAATGAGCAGTTCTTC
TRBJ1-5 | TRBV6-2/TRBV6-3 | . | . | CASSFQGSSTPQHF | TGTGCCAGCAGTTTTCAGGGAAGCTCTACGCCCCAGCATTTT
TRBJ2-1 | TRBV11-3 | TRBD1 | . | CASSPGTGVGNEQFF | TGTGCCAGCAGCCCAGGGACAGGGGTCGGCAATGAGCAGTTCTTC
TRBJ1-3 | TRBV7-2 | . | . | CASSLGGARSGNTIYF | TGTGCCAGCAGCTTAGGCGGGGCTAGATCTGGAAACACCATATATTTT
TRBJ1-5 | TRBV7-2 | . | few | CASSSGSGGNQPQHF | TGTGCCAGCAGCTCTGGGTCAGGAGGGAATCAGCCCCAGCATTTT
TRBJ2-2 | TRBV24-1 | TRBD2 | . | CATSGPSGGINTGELFF | TGTGCCACCAGTGGGCCTAGCGGGGGGATTAACACCGGGGAGCTGTTTTTT
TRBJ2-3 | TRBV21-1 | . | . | CASSNPPGVGTDTQYF | TGTGCCAGCAGCAACCCGCCGGGGGTTGGCACAGATACGCAGTATTTT
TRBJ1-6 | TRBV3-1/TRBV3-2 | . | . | CASSQWDSMGPLHF | TGTGCCAGCAGCCAATGGGACTCGATGGGGCCCCTCCACTTT
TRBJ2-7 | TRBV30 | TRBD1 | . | CAWSGFSGGQGWNEQYF | TGTGCCTGGAGTGGATTTTCGGGGGGACAGGGGTGGAACGAGCAGTACTTC
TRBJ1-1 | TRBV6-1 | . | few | CASSETGNTEAFF | TGTGCCAGCAGTGAGACAGGTAACACTGAAGCTTTCTTT
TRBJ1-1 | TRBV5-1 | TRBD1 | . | CASGPGTDNTEAFF | TGCGCCAGCGGCCCCGGGACAGACAACACTGAAGCTTTCTTT
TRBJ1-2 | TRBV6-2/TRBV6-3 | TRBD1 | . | CASSLWSDRRYYGYTF | TGTGCCAGCAGTTTATGGTCGGACAGGAGATACTATGGCTACACCTTC
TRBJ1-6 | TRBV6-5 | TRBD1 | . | CASSLDRVTSPLHF | TGTGCCAGCAGCCTGGACAGGGTAACGTCACCCCTCCACTTT
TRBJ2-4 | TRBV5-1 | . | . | CASSLGQGNIQYF | TGCGCCAGCAGCTTGGGCCAGGGGAACATTCAGTACTTC
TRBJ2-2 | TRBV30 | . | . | CAWTPLGVNTGELFF | TGTGCCTGGACCCCCCTAGGGGTGAACACCGGGGAGCTGTTTTTT
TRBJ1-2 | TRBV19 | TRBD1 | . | CASSKGQGAYGYTF | TGTGCCAGTAGTAAAGGACAGGGGGCCTATGGCTACACCTTC
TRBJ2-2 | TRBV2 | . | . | CASSAASGAPFTGELFF | TGTGCCAGCAGTGCGGCGAGTGGAGCCCCGTTTACCGGGGAGCTGTTTTTT
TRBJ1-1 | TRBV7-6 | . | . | CASSLGGGKDTEAFF | TGTGCCAGCAGCTTAGGAGGGGGAAAGGACACTGAAGCTTTCTTT
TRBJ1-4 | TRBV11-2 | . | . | CASSPTRGRPFEKLFF | TGTGCCAGCAGCCCCACCCGCGGAAGGCCGTTTGAAAAACTGTTTTTT
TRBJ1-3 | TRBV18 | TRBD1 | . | CASSPMDRVVGNTIYF | TGTGCCAGCTCACCCATGGACAGGGTAGTCGGAAACACCATATATTTT
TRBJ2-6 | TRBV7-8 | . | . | CASSLEPSGAGANVLTF | TGTGCCAGCAGCTTAGAACCTTCAGGGGCTGGGGCCAACGTCCTGACTTTC
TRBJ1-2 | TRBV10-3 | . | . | CAISGDSNGYTF | TGTGCCATCAGTGGAGACTCGAATGGCTACACCTTC